Shown below are 14 T cell receptor beta chains from a single sample sequenced in a study of cytomegalovirus exposure and HLA in healthy donors. PCR involved 60 Vbeta and 13 Jbeta primers. Only in-frame clones appear in the TCRdb table, and some are missing; sequencing was by immunoSEQ multiplex PCR. The table shows tens of thousands of clones, with roughly three quarters occurring only once. Sequencing was performed on PBMCs. The receptors here all came from a man in his thirties or forties in good health and CMV-seronegative.

The rearrangement uses TRBV5-1 and TRBJ2-3, with a tentative D call TRBD1 (6 bases). In germline, CDR1 is SGHRS, CDR2 YFSETQ. The CDR3 is 14 amino acids. V was pared by 4 bases and J by 1 base, with 10 bases between. The CDR3 DNA reads TGCGCCAGCAGCAACAGGGTCGGCACAGATACGCAGTATTTT. It specifies CASSNRVGTDTQYF. Full variable domain (outside the CDR3, taken from reference TRBV5-1 and TRBJ2-3): KAGVTQTPRYLIKTRGQQVTLSCSPISGHRSVSWYQQTPGQGLQFLFEYFSETQRNKGNFPGRFSGRQFSNSRSEMNVSTLELGDSALYLCASSNRVGTDTQYFGPGTRLTVL.

The J gene is TRBJ2-5, the V gene TRBV5-1; 8 bases align to TRBD2. The trim removed 2 bases at V and 5 bases at J, leaving 2 bases unmatched. The germline CDR1 and CDR2 sequences are SGHRS and YFSETQ. The CDR3 covers 13 residues. The DNA for the CDR3 is TGCGCCAGCAGCTTCGGGGGGGAGGAGACCCAGTACTTC. It encodes CASSFGGEETQYF.

The chain links TRBV7-9 to TRBJ2-3; maybe TRBD1 (6 bases). The CDR3 is 16 amino acids. Looked up from germline, CDR1 is SEHNR and CDR2 is FQNEAQ (reference sequence). V was trimmed by 8 bases and J by 1 base, leaving 19 bases between them. CDR3 sequence reads: CASSPGGAGGTDTQYF. CDR3 bases: TGTGCCAGCTCTCCCGGTGGGGCAGGGGGCACAGATACGCAGTATTTT. The full variable domain, rest sourced from reference TRBV7-9 and TRBJ2-3, is DTGVSQNPRHKITKRGQNVTFRCDPISEHNRLYWYRQTLGQGPEFLTYFQNEAQLEKSRLLSDRFSAERPKGSFSTLEIQRTEQGDSAMYLCASSPGGAGGTDTQYFGPGTRLTVL.

The genes are TRBV19 and TRBJ1-5; the D gene is possibly TRBD1 (6 bases). Trimming removed 5 bases from V and 4 bases from J, with 12 bases in between. From germline, CDR1 is LNHDA and CDR2 SQIVND (reference sequence). There are 14 residues in the CDR3. CDR3 nucleotide sequence: TGTGCCAGTAGTCCCGGACAGAAAAATCAGCCCCAGCATTTT. Translating gives CASSPGQKNQPQHF.

The chain uses TRBV7-9 and TRBJ1-6; no clear D gene. The CDR3 consists of 12 residues. The germline V gene has CDR1 SEHNR and CDR2 FQNEAQ (reference sequence). Trimming stripped 2 bases from V and 9 bases from J, with 5 bases between. The CDR3 here is CASSLQSSPLHF. DNA for the CDR3: TGTGCCAGCAGCTTACAGTCTTCACCCCTCCACTTT.

The V gene is TRBV9, the J gene TRBJ2-1, with D possibly TRBD1 on 6 matching bases. The V end lost 3 bases, the J end lost 0 bases, and 16 bases lay between the germline ends. The CDR3 extends over 17 amino acids. CDR1 is SGDLS, CDR2 YYNGEE, per germline. This chain's CDR3 is CASSEPQGRHSYNEQFF. The CDR3 DNA follows: TGTGCCAGCAGCGAACCACAGGGAAGGCACTCCTACAATGAGCAGTTCTTC.

The rearrangement uses TRBV4-3 and TRBJ2-4, with TRBD1 matching 7 bases. This CDR3 comprises 14 residues. Losses at the gene ends were 1 base for V and 9 bases for J; bases not matched to a gene: 6. The germline V gene has CDR1 LGHNA and CDR2 YSLEER. The CDR3 nucleotides read TGCGCCAGCAGCCAAGGACAGGGTCGGTCCATTCAGTACTTC. This encodes CASSQGQGRSIQYF.

The chain employs TRBV28 and TRBJ1-1; TRBD1 matches at 8 bases. J lost 5 bases, V lost 4 bases, and 9 bases had no gene match. Germline CDR1 is MDHEN and CDR2 is SYDVKM. The CDR3 covers 15 residues. Here the CDR3 DNA reads TGTGCCAGCAGTTCAACCGGACAGGGAGGTACTGAAGCTTTCTTT. It specifies CASSSTGQGGTEAFF.

V gene TRBV6-1 combines with J gene TRBJ1-5, with D maybe TRBD1 (5 bases). Trimming pared 4 bases from V and 3 bases from J, leaving 16 bases between. The CDR3 loop spans 16 amino acids. Germline V CDR1 and CDR2: MNHNS, SASEGT. CDR3 residues: CASSVPRGGTNQPQHF. Written as DNA, the CDR3 is TGTGCCAGCAGTGTCCCGCGCGGCGGGACCAATCAGCCCCAGCATTTT.

In its sample, this clone was seen a few times. The J gene is TRBJ2-3, the V gene TRBV6-1; tentative D call: TRBD2 (5 bases). V was trimmed by 7 bases and J by 4 bases, leaving 15 bases between them. CDR3 size: 14 residues. Per the germline V gene, CDR1 is MNHNS and CDR2 is SASEGT. CDR3 sequence: CASNAGEGSDTQYF. The CDR3 DNA follows: TGTGCCAGCAACGCCGGGGAAGGGTCAGATACGCAGTATTTT.

This rearrangement joins TRBV7-8 to TRBJ2-5; D possibly corresponds to TRBD1 (5 bases). Germline CDR1 SGHVS, CDR2 FQNEAQ. V shed 2 bases and J shed 2 bases, with 12 bases lying between them. CDR3 length: 15 amino acids. As DNA, the CDR3 is TGTGCCAGCAGCTTAACCCGACAGCTTCAAGAGACCCAGTACTTC. It is translated as CASSLTRQLQETQYF.

This clone was picked up one time. V and J are TRBV5-8 and TRBJ2-2; D gene ambiguous. The CDR3 runs 12 residues. Trimming took off 2 bases at V and 4 bases at J, with 3 bases between the two ends. Germline V gives CDR1 SGHTS, CDR2 YDEGEE. CDR3 in amino acids: CASSFITGELFF. The CDR3 nucleotides read TGTGCCAGCAGCTTTATCACCGGGGAGCTGTTTTTT.

In this sample, this clone turned up once. The chain recombines TRBV10-3 with TRBJ1-5; possible D gene TRBD1, 5 bases. The V gene lost 3 bases and the J gene lost 4 bases, with 10 bases spanning the gap. CDR3 length: 14 amino acids. CDR1 and CDR2 (germline): ENHRY, SYGVKD. CDR3 residues: CAISDPRQNQPQHF. DNA for the CDR3: TGTGCCATCAGTGACCCCCGACAGAATCAGCCCCAGCATTTT.

The chain joins TRBV30 to TRBJ2-5, with 7 bases that match TRBD1. This CDR3 contains 14 residues. Germline V gene lookup returns CDR1 GTSNPN and CDR2 SVGIG (reference sequence). Losses at the gene ends were 0 bases for V and 4 bases for J; bases not matched to a gene: 5. For the CDR3, the DNA is TGTGCCTGGAGTGTACAGGGGTTTGGAGAGACCCAGTACTTC. Its translation: CAWSVQGFGETQYF.